This is a list of T cell receptor beta chains from one sample in a study of cytomegalovirus exposure and HLA in healthy donors. TCRdb's copy holds only in-frame clones and misses some; the assay was immunoSEQ multiplex PCR. The sample includes about 150,000 clones, around 70% seen only once; the top ten take 2.1%. Sequencing was performed on PBMCs. These receptors were collected from a woman between 55 and 75 years old in good health and CMV-seropositive. Each CDR3 is given with its conserved first and last residue. The D gene is left open where the match is weak. Size is stated for part of the rows, as once, few or many counts, or as a class when the clone is expanded.

J gene | clone size | V gene | D gene | CDR3 protein | CDR3 DNA
TRBJ1-2 | . | TRBV28 | . | CASSPTSNYGYTF | TGTGCCAGCAGCCCAACAAGTAACTATGGCTACACCTTC
TRBJ2-7 | . | TRBV27 | . | CASSCPPLMVVTTFYEQYF | TGTGCCAGCAGTTGCCCCCCTCTTATGGTGGTGACTACATTCTACGAGCAGTACTTC
TRBJ1-2 | . | TRBV6-6 | . | CATTGGYGYTF | TGTGCCACTACCGGGGGCTATGGCTACACCTTC
TRBJ1-2 | few | TRBV19 | . | CASTKVQGGGYTF | TGTGCCAGTACCAAGGTGCAGGGCGGTGGCTACACCTTC
TRBJ1-4 | once | TRBV2 | . | CASLDSRANEKLFF | TGTGCCAGCCTAGACAGTAGGGCTAATGAAAAACTGTTTTTT
TRBJ2-2 | . | TRBV5-1 | TRBD1 | CASSFLAGTGETGELFF | TGCGCCAGCAGCTTCCTAGCCGGGACAGGAGAGACCGGGGAGCTGTTTTTT
TRBJ2-2 | . | TRBV7-9 | TRBD1 | CASRDPTGDTGELFF | TGTGCCAGCAGGGATCCGACAGGGGACACCGGGGAGCTGTTTTTT
TRBJ2-2 | . | TRBV28 | TRBD2 | CASSRPGTSNTGELFF | TGTGCCAGCAGTAGACCCGGGACTAGTAACACCGGGGAGCTGTTTTTT
TRBJ2-7 | . | TRBV23-1 | TRBD2 | CASSQTGSAGGPTPAYF | TGCGCCAGCAGTCAGACAGGGTCAGCGGGAGGCCCGACGCCTGCGTACTTC
TRBJ1-2 | . | TRBV6-1 | . | CASRRADDGYTF | TGTGCCAGTCGGCGGGCGGACGATGGCTACACCTTC
TRBJ1-4 | . | TRBV18 | . | CASSPSDLATNEKLFF | TGTGCCAGCTCACCCTCGGATCTAGCAACTAATGAAAAACTGTTTTTT
TRBJ1-4 | . | TRBV30 | . | CAWQASATNEKLFF | TGTGCCTGGCAAGCTTCTGCAACTAATGAAAAACTGTTTTTT
TRBJ1-1 | . | TRBV28 | TRBD1 | CASSSPSGTGGATFF | TGTGCCAGCAGTTCACCCTCAGGGACAGGGGGGGCAACTTTCTTT
TRBJ2-7 | . | TRBV5-4 | TRBD2 | CASSGGGKGRYNYEQYF | TGTGCCAGCAGCGGGGGAGGGAAAGGGCGATATAACTACGAGCAGTACTTC
TRBJ2-1 | . | TRBV5-5 | . | CASSTRTPDWGEQFF | TGTGCCAGCAGCACTAGGACTCCAGACTGGGGTGAGCAGTTCTTC
TRBJ2-1 | . | TRBV5-6 | TRBD2 | CASSLERGTSSYNEQFF | TGTGCCAGCAGCTTGGAGCGGGGAACAAGCTCCTACAATGAGCAGTTCTTC
TRBJ1-5 | . | TRBV15 | . | CATSRDQLGGGGQPQHF | TGTGCCACCAGCAGAGATCAACTCGGGGGGGGTGGACAGCCCCAGCATTTT